This T cell receptor (beta chain) was captured in a study of tumor-infiltrating lymphocytes in primary liver carcinoma. This clonotype was recorded many times. Its target is unknown. Study-level results: There were only about 7-25% of top clones found in all five tumor regions. Tumor region pairs showed greater overlap than either tumor-adjacent or tumor-blood pairs did.

Per germline, CDR1 SGHNT and CDR2 YYREEE (reference sequence). The CDR3 consists of 14 residues. V gave up 4 bases and J gave up 5 bases; unmatched junction bases: 7. The source material, roughly 18-31 mg of unsorted bulk tissue, was used to co-extract RNA and DNA. A primer in the constant region served to generate TCR beta cDNA from 450 to 600 ng of total RNA. Slightly modified ARM-PCR with three nested multiplex PCR rounds yielded TCR beta libraries. For around 10 cycles apiece, the opening two PCR rounds ran with TRBV1-TRBV30 forward primers and a C-beta reverse primer. In TCRdb, the multiplex PCR reads were re-called with MiXCR into one record per CDR3 protein. Of under 110,000 distinct CDR3 sequences in the sample, about 67% are singletons; the top ten hold roughly 12%.

Sequencing used liver tumor tissue from sampling region 2. Subset described: tumor region T2, inferior pole. The chain uses TRBV5-4 and TRBJ2-5; 8 nucleotides match TRBD1. The sequence was collected from a woman aged 60-75 years with primary liver carcinoma and hepatitis B virus infection. The DNA of the CDR3 is TGTGCCAGCAGCCAATCGACAGGGGACGAGACCCAGTACTTC. Protein: CASSQSTGDETQYF.